What follows are 25 T cell receptor beta chains derived from one specimen sequenced in a study of T-cell reconstitution after alpha-beta-depleted transplantation in children. Unique molecular identifiers featured in how the TCRbeta library was prepared. TCRdb re-analysed the PCR reads in MiXCR, keeping a single row per CDR3 protein. The data show about 540,000 distinct CDR3 sequences, around 16% seen once. The sample in question was PBMCs from the stem cell graft donor, obtained from the stem cell graft. Receptors were obtained from a human donor who donated a stem cell graft to a child with acute lymphoblastic leukemia.

This clonotype turned up a few times. This chain connects TRBV25-1 to TRBJ1-6; a weak D match, TRBD1 (5 bases). V lost 8 bases to trimming and J lost 8 bases, with 13 bases between them. The germline CDR1 and CDR2 sequences are MGHDK and SYGVNS. This CDR3 is 13 amino acids long. The CDR3: CASLSQGDSPLHF. DNA of the CDR3: TGTGCCAGCCTGTCGCAGGGAGATTCACCCCTCCACTTT.

V usage is TRBV5-1 and J usage is TRBJ2-1; no firm D call. Looked up from germline, CDR1 is SGHRS and CDR2 is YFSETQ. The CDR3 consists of 14 residues. Deletions cut 8 bases from V and 7 bases from J, with 19 bases between. The CDR3 DNA is TGCGCCAGTACAGACCGGACCCTAAAGAATGAGCAGTTCTTC. Amino acid sequence: CASTDRTLKNEQFF.

This clonotype occurred a few times. One end of the junction varies from germline; a read error may be responsible. The chain recombines TRBV14 with TRBJ2-5; D unresolved. Germline CDR1 reads SGHDN; CDR2 reads FVKESK. There are 14 residues in the CDR3. The CDR3 sequence is CASSEDVGVRTQYF. For the CDR3, the DNA is TGTGCCAGCAGCGAAGACGTCGGAGTAAGGACCCAGTACTTC.

The chain joins TRBV24-1 to TRBJ2-5; the D call may be TRBD1 or TRBD2 (5 bases each). The CDR3 spans 15 residues. Trimming took off 3 bases at V and 3 bases at J, with 13 bases between the two ends. Germline lookup yields CDR1 KGHDR and CDR2 SFDVKD. CDR3 loop: CATSDTGLGEETQYF. The CDR3 DNA reads as TGTGCCACCAGTGATACGGGGTTGGGGGAAGAGACCCAGTACTTC.

The chain carries TRBV3-1 and TRBJ2-7, with D maybe TRBD2 (6 bases). The germline V gene has CDR1 LGHDT and CDR2 YNNKEL (reference sequence). CDR3 length: 16 residues. The V end lost 2 bases, the J end lost 0 bases, and 14 bases lay between the germline ends. The CDR3: CASSQRSGDLSYEQYF. In DNA form, the CDR3 reads TGTGCCAGCAGCCAAAGGTCGGGGGACCTCTCCTACGAGCAGTACTTC.

The table lists this clonotype with many counts. The chain recombines TRBV19 with TRBJ2-7; D is perhaps TRBD1 (6 bases). The V gene's germline CDR1 is LNHDA and CDR2 SQIVND (reference sequence). The CDR3 has 13 residues. Deletions cut 9 bases from V and 4 bases from J, with 16 bases between. The CDR3 protein is CASGPGTPYEQYF. The CDR3 region has the DNA TGTGCCAGCGGGCCAGGGACACCATACGAGCAGTACTTC.

This chain uses TRBV6-5 with TRBJ2-1; no reliable D call. V was pared by 2 bases and J by 1 base, with 6 bases between. CDR3 size: 14 residues. Germline CDR1 reads MNHEY; CDR2 reads SVGAGI. As DNA, the CDR3 is TGTGCCAGCAGTTACGTTGGGTCCTACAATGAGCAGTTCTTC. Translated: CASSYVGSYNEQFF.

This clonotype has a handful of counts. The rearrangement links TRBV25-1 to TRBJ1-1; TRBD1 might be the D (5 bases). The CDR3 totals 16 residues. The germline CDR1 and CDR2 sequences are MGHDK and SYGVNS. Trimming stripped 1 base from V and 0 bases from J, with 12 bases between. CDR3 protein: CASSELGRGMNTEAFF. DNA for the CDR3: TGTGCCAGCAGTGAATTGGGTCGGGGCATGAACACTGAAGCTTTCTTT.

The V gene is TRBV5-6, the J gene TRBJ2-7, with 8 nucleotides matching TRBD1. V dropped 3 bases and J dropped 4; count of bases not matched to a gene: 9. Germline V CDR1 and CDR2: SGHDT, YYEEEE. The CDR3 loop spans 15 amino acids. The CDR3 is CASSSGQGTQYEQYF. The CDR3 bases are TGTGCCAGCAGCTCCGGACAGGGTACCCAGTACGAGCAGTACTTC.

The chain has TRBV29-1 and TRBJ1-4; D uncertain. The germline CDR1 and CDR2 sequences are SQVTM and ANQGSEA. This CDR3 comprises 13 residues. The germline V and J ends were trimmed by 2 bases and 6 bases, with 10 bases remaining between them. CDR3 in amino acids: CSVEQPGDEKLFF. The CDR3 DNA reads TGCAGCGTTGAACAACCGGGTGATGAAAAACTGTTTTTT.

The chain is built from TRBV4-1 and TRBJ2-3; D ambiguous. This CDR3 contains 15 residues. Deletions cut 6 bases from V and 0 bases from J, with 13 bases between. CDR1 is MGHRA and CDR2 is YSYEKL in the germline V gene. The CDR3 sequence: CASSYGPTSTDTQYF. The CDR3 DNA is TGCGCCAGCAGTTACGGACCCACGAGCACAGATACGCAGTATTTT.

The rearrangement joins TRBV29-1 to TRBJ2-1, with 8 bases that match TRBD2. The germline V gene encodes CDR1 SQVTM and CDR2 ANQGSEA. This CDR3 is built from 14 residues. V lost 4 bases to trimming and J lost 4 bases; unmatched junction nucleotides: 6. The CDR3 loop is CSVVSGSSYNEQFF. In DNA form, the CDR3 reads TGCAGCGTTGTAAGCGGGAGTTCGTACAATGAGCAGTTCTTC.

This clonotype has just a few counts. The V gene is TRBV20-1, the J gene TRBJ2-5, with TRBD1 identical over 7 bases. Germline CDR1 is DFQATT and CDR2 is SNEGSKA (reference sequence). V trimming: 4 bases; J trimming: 2 bases; junction bases outside the gene matches: 4. CDR3 length: 13 residues. Here the CDR3 DNA reads TGCAGTGCTATCCGGGACAGTCAAGAGACCCAGTACTTC. Amino acid sequence: CSAIRDSQETQYF.

This clonotype has a handful of counts. The chain employs TRBV27 and TRBJ1-2; D call uncertain. V was clipped by 1 base and J by 4 bases, with 10 bases between them. The CDR3 loop spans 14 amino acids. Germline values: CDR1 MNHEY, CDR2 SMNVEV (reference sequence). CDR3 in DNA: TGTGCCAGCAGTTTATGGCCTGGAGGCTATGGCTACACCTTC. The encoded protein is CASSLWPGGYGYTF.

This clonotype has a count of ten or more. For the CDR3, the DNA is TGTGCCGGCCCGCATCCAACTAATGAAAAACTGTTTTTT. It specifies CAGPHPTNEKLFF. This chain links TRBV6-1 with TRBJ1-4, with D unclear. V lost 11 bases, J lost 0 bases, and 10 bases lay in between. The CDR3 is 13 residues long. Germline V gives CDR1 MNHNS, CDR2 SASEGT.

This clonotype was picked up a small number of times. The genes are TRBV5-1 and TRBJ1-5, with 10 bases that match TRBD1. Germline trimming cut 4 bases from V and 3 bases from J; bases unmatched to any gene: 7. Germline CDR1 and CDR2: SGHRS and YFSETQ. The CDR3 loop spans 16 amino acids. CDR3 protein: CASSETGGAYNQPQHF. The CDR3 region has the DNA TGCGCCAGCAGCGAGACAGGGGGCGCGTACAATCAGCCCCAGCATTTT.

The V call is TRBV14, the J call TRBJ2-3; D gene ambiguous. Trimming removed 0 bases from V and 2 bases from J, with 6 bases in between. The germline gives CDR1 SGHDN, CDR2 FVKESK. The CDR3 sequence is 14 residues long. This CDR3 is CASSQDIDTDTQYF. The CDR3 region has the DNA TGTGCCAGCAGCCAAGATATCGACACAGATACGCAGTATTTT.

This clonotype appeared a few times. This CDR3 reads CASSLQGRADEQYF. CDR3 nucleotide sequence: TGTGCCAGCTCACTACAGGGGCGAGCGGACGAGCAGTACTTC. This rearrangement joins TRBV18 to TRBJ2-7; 7 nucleotides match TRBD1. The CDR3 sequence is 14 residues long. V was clipped by 4 bases and J by 5 bases; unmatched bases: 8. Germline-derived CDR1 and CDR2 are KGHSH and LQKENI.

The chain is built from TRBV5-1 and TRBJ2-7, with 10 nucleotides matching TRBD2. J gave up 4 bases and V 4 bases, and 8 bases lay outside the gene matches. This CDR3 region has 15 residues. Germline CDR1 is SGHRS and CDR2 is YFSETQ. The CDR3: CASSKRAGGRYEQYF. The CDR3, as DNA: TGCGCCAGCAGCAAGAGAGCGGGAGGGCGATACGAGCAGTACTTC.

The chain is built from TRBV3-1 and TRBJ2-5, with unresolved D. V was trimmed by 10 bases and J by 2 bases, leaving 11 bases between them. The CDR3 is 12 residues long. Germline loops: CDR1 LGHDT, CDR2 YNNKEL (reference sequence). The CDR3 loop is CAITDGQETQYF. The DNA for the CDR3 is TGTGCCATTACGGACGGACAAGAGACCCAGTACTTC.

The J gene is TRBJ1-1, the V gene TRBV29-1; TRBD1 matches 7 bases. Germline CDR1 reads SQVTM; CDR2 reads ANQGSEA. J gave up 4 bases and V 5 bases, and 7 bases lay outside the gene matches. This CDR3 is 13 amino acids long. The chain's CDR3 is CSVSDRVGTEAFF. DNA of the CDR3: TGCAGCGTTTCCGACAGGGTGGGCACTGAAGCTTTCTTT.

DNA for the CDR3: TGTGCCAGCAGCCCCTGGACAGGCTTAAACAATGAGCAGTTCTTC. Translated: CASSPWTGLNNEQFF. The genes are TRBV27 and TRBJ2-1; 7 bases align to TRBD1. In germline, CDR1 is MNHEY, CDR2 SMNVEV (reference sequence). V lost 6 bases, J lost 5 bases, and 10 bases stayed unmatched. The CDR3 covers 15 residues.

This clonotype is a singleton in its sample. The V gene is TRBV20-1, the J gene TRBJ1-2; 9 bases align to TRBD1. The CDR3 extends over 14 amino acids. Germline lookup yields CDR1 DFQATT and CDR2 SNEGSKA (reference sequence). V was pared by 0 bases and J by 5 bases, with 4 bases of the junction left unmatched. The CDR3: CSARDWTGAYGYTF. The CDR3 coding sequence is TGCAGTGCTAGAGATTGGACAGGGGCTTATGGCTACACCTTC.

V and J are TRBV20-1 and TRBJ2-1; 9 bases line up with TRBD2. After removal of 0 bases from V and 5 bases from J, the junction contained 8 bases not matched to a gene. Germline CDR1 is DFQATT and CDR2 is SNEGSKA (reference sequence). The CDR3 is 16 residues long. DNA for the CDR3: TGCAGTGCTAGAGATCTCAGCGGGAGGTCAAACAATGAGCAGTTCTTC. Protein: CSARDLSGRSNNEQFF.

This clonotype has more than one count but fewer than ten. V is TRBV5-7 and J is TRBJ1-2, with a tentative D call TRBD1 (5 bases). TRBV5-7 is recorded as an ORF, its role being uncertain. There are 16 residues in the CDR3. V lost 5 bases and J 8 bases, leaving 25 bases between the germline ends. The DNA for the CDR3 is TGTGCCAGCAGAAAAGAAACGGGACTTGATGCGTTGGGCTACACCTTC. Protein product: CASRKETGLDALGYTF.